The text below deals with one T cell receptor beta chain. The antigen remains unidentified. This sample was taken from a study of OX40 agonist ivuxolimab in advanced cancers. Across the whole study: The diagnoses of dose-escalation patients were hepatocellular carcinoma, melanoma, renal cell or head and neck cancer. Previous treatment with anti-PD-1, anti-PD-L1 or anti-CTLA-4 therapy was allowed; 40% had received some. Study-level findings and limits: With doses of 0.1 to 3.0 mg/kg, CD4+ and CD8+ blood T cells had undergone clonal expansion by week 6. In general, CD8+ T cells held more expanded clones than CD4+ did, on average.

TCRdb keeps only in-frame clones here, not all; method: immunoSEQ multiplex PCR. The sample contains some 94,000 clones, approximately 95% of which appear only once. There are 15 residues in the CDR3. Germline CDR1 and CDR2: SGHAT and FQNNGV. V was shortened by 2 bases and J by 2 bases, with 12 bases between the two germline ends. This sample comprised CD4+ or CD8+ T cells sorted from blood, obtained in a trial of the OX40 agonist ivuxolimab. The source of this sequence is an adult with an advanced solid tumor such as melanoma, head and neck, liver or kidney cancer. V is TRBV11-2 and J is TRBJ2-5; D gene unclear. In nucleotides, the CDR3 is TGTGCCAGCAGCTTAAACCCGTACGGGCAAGAGACCCAGTACTTC. It is translated as CASSLNPYGQETQYF. Filled out from reference TRBV11-2 and TRBJ2-5, the complete variable domain reads EAGVAQSPRYKIIEKRQSVAFWCNPISGHATLYWYQQILGQGPKLLIQFQNNGVVDDSQLPKDRFSAERLKGVDSTLKIQPAKLEDSAVYLCASSLNPYGQETQYFGPGTRLLVL.